The 32 T cell receptor beta chains in this list originate from one sample, sequenced in a study of blood T cell repertoires in COVID-19. Clones were sequenced by immunoSEQ multiplex PCR, and TCRdb holds only the in-frame ones, with some missing. This sample has hundreds of thousands of clones, with roughly 85% found just once. Sample: PBMCs or T cells enriched from blood (not recorded which). Every receptor here comes from a man aged 40-49 years who had recovered from COVID-19.

The chain is built from TRBV7-2 and TRBJ1-5, with 7 nucleotides matching TRBD1. There are 18 residues in the CDR3. With V trimmed by 5 bases and J by 3 bases, 16 bases remained unmatched. Germline assignment: CDR1 SGHTA and CDR2 FQGNSA. The CDR3, as DNA: TGTGCCAGCAGCCCACTCCCCGCAGGGGGGAGGCCCAATCAGCCCCAGCATTTT. Translating it yields CASSPLPAGGRPNQPQHF.

V is TRBV30 and J is TRBJ2-2, with a weak D call TRBD1 (5 bases). Germline CDR1 is GTSNPN and CDR2 is SVGIG (reference sequence). This CDR3 spans 17 amino acids. Trimming cost V 2 bases and J 5 bases, with 21 bases left between them. The CDR3 reads CAWSRRSGHLFTGELFF. CDR3 DNA sequence: TGTGCCTGGAGTCGAAGATCCGGACATCTTTTTACCGGGGAGCTGTTTTTT.

The V gene is TRBV9, the J gene TRBJ2-3; TRBD2 agrees at 10 bases. The V gene's germline CDR1 is SGDLS and CDR2 YYNGEE. The V and J ends lost 3 bases and 5 bases, in that order; junction bases with no gene match: 6. The CDR3 has 15 residues. In DNA, the CDR3 is TGTGCCAGCAGCGGAAGCGGGAGGGATCTAGATACGCAGTATTTT. This translates into CASSGSGRDLDTQYF.

The chain couples TRBV11-3 to TRBJ2-1, with 9 nucleotides matching TRBD1. Germline-derived CDR1 and CDR2 are SGHNT and YENEEA. This CDR3 region has 17 residues. The V gene end was trimmed by 1 base and the J gene end by 4 bases; junction bases not matched to a gene: 8. The chain's CDR3 is CASSLGGTGLLYNEQFF. The CDR3 bases are TGTGCCAGCAGCTTAGGGGGGACAGGGCTACTGTACAATGAGCAGTTCTTC.

CDR3 in DNA: TGCGCCAGCAGCCCTTCTAGGCCGACTCACACAGATACGCAGTATTTT. Translation gives CASSPSRPTHTDTQYF. The V call is TRBV5-1, the J call TRBJ2-3, with unresolved D. The V and J ends lost 4 bases and 2 bases respectively, with 17 bases between them. Looked up from germline, CDR1 is SGHRS and CDR2 is YFSETQ. The CDR3 contains 16 residues.

V usage is TRBV3-1 (or the pseudogene TRBV3-2) and J usage is TRBJ2-7; unclear D gene. Germline lookup yields CDR1 LGHDT and CDR2 YNNKEL (reference sequence). This CDR3 contains 14 residues. V gave up 0 bases and J gave up 3 bases, with 9 bases separating them. Here the CDR3 reads CASSQDHSSYEQYF. The DNA for the CDR3 is TGTGCCAGCAGCCAAGATCATAGCAGCTACGAGCAGTACTTC.

The CDR3 loop reads CASSLSGTGGANEQFF. The CDR3, as DNA: TGTGCCAGCAGCCTATCCGGGACAGGGGGCGCGAATGAGCAGTTCTTC. The chain employs TRBV7-6 and TRBJ2-1, with 12 positions matching TRBD1. Looked up from germline, CDR1 is SGHVS and CDR2 is FNYEAQ. The CDR3 has 16 amino acids. Trimming took 5 bases from V and 7 from J; bases not matched to a gene: 9.

This rearrangement joins TRBV19 to TRBJ2-1; TRBD2 is a possible D gene (6 bases). The ends were cut back, 5 bases at V and 6 bases at J, with 23 bases in the middle. Germline assignment: CDR1 LNHDA and CDR2 SQIVND (reference sequence). The CDR3 is made up of 17 amino acids. CDR3 bases: TGTGCCAGTAGTGCCGCCTCGGGACTGAATATCGGCAATGAGCAGTTCTTC. Encoded protein: CASSAASGLNIGNEQFF.

The chain carries TRBV30 and TRBJ2-2; 7 bases align to TRBD2. There are 14 residues in the CDR3. V lost 8 bases to trimming and J lost 5 bases; unmatched junction nucleotides: 11. Germline CDR1 reads GTSNPN; CDR2 reads SVGIG (reference sequence). The chain's CDR3 is CARGEGTGTGELFF. Written as DNA, the CDR3 is TGTGCCCGGGGGGAGGGGACGGGGACCGGGGAGCTGTTTTTT.

This clone was counted only a few times. The chain combines TRBV6-5 with TRBJ1-5; no clear D. Trimming shortened V by 7 bases and J by 7 bases, and 17 bases separated the two germline ends. CDR1 is MNHEY and CDR2 is SVGAGI in the germline V gene. This CDR3 contains 14 residues. DNA of the CDR3: TGTGCCAGCAAGCGGAGCAGGACCAGGCAGCCCCAGCATTTT. Amino acids: CASKRSRTRQPQHF.

A single count supports this clone. The genes are TRBV18 and TRBJ1-1; the D is unclear. Trimming removed 3 bases from V and 0 bases from J, with 8 bases in between. The V gene's germline CDR1 is KGHSH and CDR2 LQKENI. CDR3 length equals 14 residues. CDR3 coding DNA: TGTGCCAGCTCACCCGGGGTAATGAACACTGAAGCTTTCTTT. Encoded protein: CASSPGVMNTEAFF.

This rearrangement joins TRBV28 to TRBJ2-7, with 7 bases aligning to TRBD1. J was trimmed by 3 bases and V by 2 bases; bases with no gene match: 7. The CDR3 is made up of 15 amino acids. Germline V gene lookup returns CDR1 MDHEN and CDR2 SYDVKM. The CDR3 nucleotides are TGTGCCAGCAGTTTACTGGGACAGCGTGTCTACGAGCAGTACTTC. Protein product: CASSLLGQRVYEQYF.

The rearrangement uses TRBV10-3 and TRBJ2-2; 7 bases align to TRBD2. CDR1 is ENHRY, CDR2 SYGVKD, per germline. The CDR3 covers 15 residues. V lost 3 bases, J lost 3 bases, and 4 bases stayed unmatched. The CDR3 nucleotides are TGTGCCATCAGTGACAACGGGAGGTACACCGGGGAGCTGTTTTTT. Protein product: CAISDNGRYTGELFF.

J is TRBJ1-5 and V is TRBV10-3, with a weak D call TRBD1 (6 bases). The V end was cut by 0 bases, the J end by 5 bases, with 11 bases between. The germline V gene has CDR1 ENHRY and CDR2 SYGVKD. The CDR3 length is 15 residues. CDR3 sequence: CAISESQGGYQPQHF. In nucleotides, the CDR3 is TGTGCCATCAGTGAGTCTCAAGGGGGATATCAGCCCCAGCATTTT.

This clone came up once. The chain uses TRBV7-3 and TRBJ2-3, with a tentative D call TRBD1 (5 bases). The length of the CDR3 is 16 residues. The germline V and J ends were trimmed by 2 bases and 0 bases, with 12 bases remaining between them. CDR1 and CDR2 (germline): SGHTA, FQGTGA. The CDR3 spells CASSLGAQRSTDTQYF. The DNA of the CDR3 is TGTGCCAGCAGCTTAGGGGCTCAGCGTAGCACAGATACGCAGTATTTT.

This clone came up a few times. This rearrangement joins TRBV18 to TRBJ1-3; 9 bases align to TRBD1. CDR3 size: 15 residues. From germline, CDR1 is KGHSH and CDR2 LQKENI. V gave up 6 bases and J gave up 1 base; unmatched junction bases: 4. CDR3 nucleotide sequence: TGTGCCAGCTCTGAGGGACAGGGATCTGGAAACACCATATATTTT. It codes for CASSEGQGSGNTIYF.

The chain joins TRBV19 to TRBJ1-5, with no clear D. Per germline, CDR1 LNHDA and CDR2 SQIVND (reference sequence). This CDR3 region has 16 residues. V gave up 0 bases and J gave up 0 bases, with 9 bases separating them. The CDR3 DNA follows: TGTGCCAGTAGTATAGAAAGAGGGTTTAGCAATCAGCCCCAGCATTTT. Its protein is CASSIERGFSNQPQHF.

A single count supports this clone. The CDR3 DNA sequence: TGTGCCAGCACCTCCGGGACTAGTACCTACGAGCAGTACTTC. This encodes CASTSGTSTYEQYF. The gene calls are TRBV6-5 and TRBJ2-7, with 8 bases matching TRBD2. Trimming removed 7 bases from V and 2 bases from J; junction bases left unmatched: 7. The CDR3 has 14 amino acids. CDR1 is MNHEY, CDR2 SVGAGI, per germline.

This clone was observed a handful of times. One junction end does not reproduce the germline sequence, and a read error may be involved. This sequence joins TRBV7-7 and TRBJ2-1; the match to TRBD1 covers 9 bases. The germline V gene has CDR1 SSHAT and CDR2 FNYEAQ (reference sequence). The CDR3 consists of 13 residues. CDR3 sequence: CASSSGQGNEQFF. The CDR3 nucleotides are TGTGCTAGCAGCTCTGGACAGGGGAATGAGCAGTTCTTC.

This chain uses TRBV30 with TRBJ1-3; 10 bases agree with TRBD1. The germline CDR1 and CDR2 sequences are GTSNPN and SVGIG (reference sequence). With V trimmed by 1 base and J by 16 bases, 4 bases remained unmatched. The CDR3 sequence is 11 residues long. The CDR3 DNA is TGTGCCTGGAGTGAAAGGGGACAGGGGTATTTT. It is translated as CAWSERGQGYF.

The chain carries TRBV2 and TRBJ1-4; 8 bases agree with TRBD1. Germline trimming cut 6 bases from V and 0 bases from J; bases unmatched to any gene: 6. This CDR3 has 16 residues. The germline V gene encodes CDR1 SNHLY and CDR2 FYNNEI. Here the CDR3 reads CASRTGVLATNEKLFF. Here the CDR3 DNA reads TGTGCCAGCAGGACAGGGGTCCTAGCAACTAATGAAAAACTGTTTTTT.

The chain couples TRBV30 to TRBJ2-7; TRBD1 aligns across 9 bases. Looked up from germline, CDR1 is GTSNPN and CDR2 is SVGIG (reference sequence). The J segment lost 6 bases and the V segment lost 2 bases, leaving 5 bases of the junction unmatched. The CDR3 length is 13 residues. CDR3 sequence: CAWSIQGAGEQYF. CDR3 sequence (DNA): TGTGCCTGGAGTATACAGGGGGCTGGCGAGCAGTACTTC.

V and J are TRBV5-5 and TRBJ1-1; possibly TRBD1 for D (6 bases). This CDR3 has 14 amino acids. Germline V gene data show CDR1 as SGHKS and CDR2 as YYEKEE (reference sequence). V lost 4 bases to trimming and J lost 4 bases, with 14 bases between them. The chain's CDR3 is CASSPRQASTEAFF. Here the CDR3 DNA reads TGTGCCAGCAGCCCTCGACAGGCTAGCACTGAAGCTTTCTTT.

This clone was picked up a small number of times. This chain joins TRBV2 and TRBJ2-7; D is uncertain. Germline values: CDR1 SNHLY, CDR2 FYNNEI. The V end lost 8 bases, the J end lost 2 bases, and 10 bases lay between the germline ends. The CDR3 contains 12 residues. The chain's CDR3 is CASELGPYEQYF. CDR3 sequence (DNA): TGTGCCAGCGAATTGGGCCCCTACGAGCAGTACTTC. Full variable domain (outside the CDR3, taken from reference TRBV2 and TRBJ2-7): EPEVTQTPSHQVTQMGQEVILRCVPISNHLYFYWYRQILGQKVEFLVSFYNNEISEKSEIFDDQFSVERPDGSNFTLKIRSTKLEDSAMYFCASELGPYEQYFGPGTRLTVT.

The chain carries TRBV2 and TRBJ2-3, with D maybe TRBD1 (6 bases). Per germline, CDR1 SNHLY and CDR2 FYNNEI. The CDR3 has 15 residues. The V and J ends lost 4 bases and 3 bases respectively, with 14 bases between them. Here the CDR3 DNA reads TGTGCCAGCAGTGTTTTTGGACAGCGAACAGATACGCAGTATTTT. Its protein product is CASSVFGQRTDTQYF.

The chain employs TRBV2 and TRBJ1-5; no clear D. The germline CDR1 and CDR2 sequences are SNHLY and FYNNEI. The CDR3 spans 12 residues. Trimming cost V 6 bases and J 3 bases, with 6 bases left between them. Here the CDR3 reads CASRRNNQPQHF. In nucleotides, the CDR3 is TGTGCCAGCAGGAGGAACAATCAGCCCCAGCATTTT.

The J gene is TRBJ2-5, the V gene TRBV14; 7 nucleotides line up with TRBD2. The CDR3 totals 16 residues. With V trimmed by 4 bases and J by 5 bases, 13 bases remained unmatched. Germline CDR1 is SGHDN and CDR2 is FVKESK. In DNA form, the CDR3 reads TGTGCCAGCAGCCCCTCAGCCGGGACTACCTCGGAGACCCAGTACTTC. Residues: CASSPSAGTTSETQYF.

CDR3 residues: CASSLSPDRGSYNEQFF. The CDR3 region has the DNA TGTGCCAGCAGTTTAAGCCCGGACAGGGGCTCATACAATGAGCAGTTCTTC. The chain is built from TRBV28 and TRBJ2-1; 9 bases fit TRBD1. Germline assignment: CDR1 MDHEN and CDR2 SYDVKM. With 2 bases clipped from V and 4 bases from J, the junction kept 9 bases outside the gene matches. The CDR3 has 17 residues.

The chain recombines TRBV5-1 with TRBJ2-3; 12 bases fit TRBD2. Germline V lookup: CDR1 SGHRS, CDR2 YFSETQ. Unmatched junction bases numbered 4, after V lost 3 bases and J lost 2 bases. The CDR3 sequence is 16 residues long. CDR3 nucleotides: TGCGCCAGCAGCTGGGGACTAGCGGGCTACACAGATACGCAGTATTTT. Amino acids: CASSWGLAGYTDTQYF.

The chain joins TRBV28 to TRBJ2-7, with 8 bases matching TRBD2. CDR1 is MDHEN, CDR2 SYDVKM, per germline. Trimming removed 5 bases from V and 5 bases from J; junction bases left unmatched: 8. The CDR3 extends over 14 amino acids. Here the CDR3 reads CASSLAGGGNEQYF. In DNA, the CDR3 is TGTGCCAGCAGTCTCGCGGGAGGTGGCAACGAGCAGTACTTC.

CDR3 sequence: CASRDQGNTGELFF. CDR3 DNA: TGCGCCAGCAGGGACCAGGGAAACACCGGGGAGCTGTTTTTT. The chain uses TRBV10-2 and TRBJ2-2, with a tentative D call TRBD1 (5 bases). CDR3 length: 14 amino acids. Germline V gives CDR1 WSHSY, CDR2 SAAADI. V was trimmed by 6 bases and J by 2 bases, leaving 10 bases between them.

The V call is TRBV28, the J call TRBJ1-1, with 10 bases aligning to TRBD1. With 5 bases clipped from V and 6 bases from J, the junction kept 12 bases outside the gene matches. CDR3 length: 16 amino acids. Germline values: CDR1 MDHEN, CDR2 SYDVKM. The CDR3 sequence is CASSLLPGTGESEAFF. DNA for the CDR3: TGTGCCAGCAGTCTCCTCCCCGGGACAGGGGAATCTGAAGCTTTCTTT. Using reference TRBV28 and TRBJ1-1 for the parts outside the CDR3, the full variable domain is DVKVTQSSRYLVKRTGEKVFLECVQDMDHENMFWYRQDPGLGLRLIYFSYDVKMKEKGDIPEGYSVSREKKERFSLILESASTNQTSMYLCASSLLPGTGESEAFFGQGTRLTVV.